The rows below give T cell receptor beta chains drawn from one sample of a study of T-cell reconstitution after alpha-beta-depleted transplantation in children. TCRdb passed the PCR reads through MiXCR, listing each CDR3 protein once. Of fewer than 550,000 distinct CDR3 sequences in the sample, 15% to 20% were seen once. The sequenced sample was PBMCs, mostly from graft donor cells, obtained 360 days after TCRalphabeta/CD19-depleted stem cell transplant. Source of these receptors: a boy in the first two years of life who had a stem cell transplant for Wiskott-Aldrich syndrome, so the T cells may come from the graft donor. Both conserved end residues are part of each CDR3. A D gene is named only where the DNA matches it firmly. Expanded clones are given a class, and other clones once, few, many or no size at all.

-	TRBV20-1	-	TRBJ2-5	CSAIRDAETQYF	TGCAGTGCAATCAGGGATGCAGAGACCCAGTACTTC
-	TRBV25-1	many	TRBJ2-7	CASSERGGSYEQYF	TGTGCCAGCAGTGAACGAGGGGGGTCCTACGAGCAGTACTTC
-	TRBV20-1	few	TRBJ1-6	CSARDLESSYNSPLHF	TGCAGTGCTAGAGATCTAGAGAGCTCCTATAATTCACCCCTCCACTTT
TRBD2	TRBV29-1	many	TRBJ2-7	CSVVFPSGSYEQYF	TGCAGCGTTGTTTTCCCTAGCGGATCCTACGAGCAGTACTTC
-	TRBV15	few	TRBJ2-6	CATSRPGANVLTF	TGTGCCACCAGCAGACCTGGGGCCAACGTCCTGACTTTC
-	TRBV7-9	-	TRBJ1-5	CASSLGTGNSNQPQHF	TGTGCCAGCAGCTTAGGGACGGGAAATAGCAATCAGCCCCAGCATTTT
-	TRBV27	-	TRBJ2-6	CASTRRFGVASPPSGANVLTF	TGTGCCAGCACCCGTCGTTTCGGGGTGGCATCGCCACCCTCTGGGGCCAACGTCCTGACTTTC
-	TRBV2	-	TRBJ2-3	CAISLVGRLRVNTDTQYF	TGTGCCATCAGTTTAGTGGGCAGGTTGCGTGTAAACACAGATACGCAGTATTTT
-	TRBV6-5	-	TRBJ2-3	CASSYYLATATDTQYF	TGTGCCAGCAGTTACTACCTAGCGACGGCCACAGATACGCAGTATTTT
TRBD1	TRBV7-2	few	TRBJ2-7	CASSGWTGSSYEQYF	TGTGCCAGCAGCGGATGGACAGGGAGCTCCTACGAGCAGTACTTC
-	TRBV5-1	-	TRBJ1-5	CASSSGTAGQPQHF	TGCGCCAGCAGCTCCGGGACCGCGGGTCAGCCCCAGCATTTT
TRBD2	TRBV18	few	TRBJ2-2	CASSPLFGTSYGELFF	TGTGCCAGCTCACCACTTTTTGGGACTAGTTACGGGGAGCTGTTTTTT
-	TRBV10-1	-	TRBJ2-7	CASSSGIEQYF	TGCGCCAGCAGTTCAGGGATCGAGCAGTACTTC
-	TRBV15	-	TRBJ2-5	CATEQVCVDTKYF	TGTGCCACCGAACAGGTGTGCGTAGACACCAAGTACTTC
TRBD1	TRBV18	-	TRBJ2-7	CASSARDSVYEQYF	TGTGCCAGCTCAGCGAGGGACAGCGTCTACGAGCAGTACTTC
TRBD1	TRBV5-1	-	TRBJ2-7	CASSVDRGGPYEQYF	TGCGCCAGCAGCGTGGACAGGGGGGGACCCTACGAGCAGTACTTC
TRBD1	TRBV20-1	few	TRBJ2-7	CSAEDRNFYEQYF	TGCAGTGCTGAGGACAGGAACTTTTACGAGCAGTACTTC
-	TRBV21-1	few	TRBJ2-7	CASSKGPDSSSYEQYF	TGTGCCAGCAGCAAAGGCCCGGACTCGAGCTCCTACGAGCAGTACTTC
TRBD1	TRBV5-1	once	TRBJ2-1	CASSLYHRGRSYNEQFF	TGCGCCAGCAGCTTGTACCACAGGGGGAGATCCTACAATGAGCAGTTCTTC
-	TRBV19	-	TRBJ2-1	CASSIRLYRNEQFF	TGTGCCAGTAGTATAAGACTATATAGGAATGAGCAGTTCTTC
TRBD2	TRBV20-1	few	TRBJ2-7	CSARASGGSIYEQYF	TGCAGTGCTAGAGCTTCGGGCGGGAGTATATACGAGCAGTACTTC
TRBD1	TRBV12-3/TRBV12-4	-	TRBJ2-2	CASSFLGQSNTGELFF	TGTGCCAGCAGTTTCTTGGGACAGTCGAACACCGGGGAGCTGTTTTTT
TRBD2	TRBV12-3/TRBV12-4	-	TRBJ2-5	CASSFDRARERGETQYF	TGTGCCAGCAGTTTCGATCGGGCACGGGAGCGGGGGGAGACCCAGTACTTC
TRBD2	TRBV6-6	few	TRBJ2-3	CASSYTSGAVNF	TGTGCCAGCAGTTACACTAGCGGGGCGGTAAACTTT
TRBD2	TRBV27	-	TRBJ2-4	CASSFLSGRGNIQYF	TGTGCCAGCAGTTTCTTAAGCGGGAGAGGAAACATTCAGTACTTC
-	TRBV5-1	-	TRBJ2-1	CASSLVYDPYNEQFF	TGCGCCAGCAGCTTGGTATACGACCCCTACAATGAGCAGTTCTTC
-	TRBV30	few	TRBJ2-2	CAWSNLRRAGELFF	TGTGCCTGGAGTAATCTCAGGCGGGCCGGGGAGCTGTTTTTT
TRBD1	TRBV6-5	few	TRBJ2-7	CASSYSWDRGKSYEQYF	TGTGCCAGCAGTTACTCATGGGACAGGGGAAAATCCTACGAGCAGTACTTC
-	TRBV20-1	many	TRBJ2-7	CSAPVWRLYEQYF	TGCAGTGCCCCGGTGTGGCGCCTCTACGAGCAGTACTTC
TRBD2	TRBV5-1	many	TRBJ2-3	CASSGLAGDLTDTQYF	TGCGCCAGCAGCGGACTAGCGGGGGACCTCACAGATACGCAGTATTTT
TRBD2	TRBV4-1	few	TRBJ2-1	CASSHSSSGTGILAGGNEQFF	TGCGCCAGCAGCCACTCGAGCTCCGGGACAGGAATACTAGCGGGAGGGAATGAGCAGTTCTTC
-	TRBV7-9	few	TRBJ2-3	CASSLSRTGEGTDTQYF	TGTGCCAGCAGCTTATCGAGAACGGGAGAAGGGACAGATACGCAGTATTTT
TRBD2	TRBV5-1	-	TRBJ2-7	CASSLTASGSYEQYF	TGCGCCAGCAGCTTGACGGCTAGCGGGAGCTACGAGCAGTACTTC
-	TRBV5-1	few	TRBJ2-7	CASSEATGYEQYF	TGCGCCAGCAGCGAGGCAACGGGCTACGAGCAGTACTTC
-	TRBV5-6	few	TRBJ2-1	CASSLGWDSYNEQFF	TGTGCCAGCAGCTTGGGTTGGGACTCCTACAATGAGCAGTTCTTC
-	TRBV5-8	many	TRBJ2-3	CASSPGLLPVTDTQYF	TGTGCCAGCAGCCCTGGACTTCTACCGGTCACAGATACGCAGTATTTT
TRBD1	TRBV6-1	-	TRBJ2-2	CASSPDRASGELFF	TGTGCCAGCAGTCCTGACAGGGCCTCCGGGGAGCTGTTTTTT